Shown below are 24 T cell receptor beta chains from a single sample sequenced in a study of blood T cell repertoires in COVID-19 (dated by TCRdb to the early 2020s). The method behind the library was the immunoSEQ multiplex PCR assay. TCRdb carries this immuneACCESS record with in-frame sequences only. Its versions omit some clonotypes, under half of them owing to an unresolved V gene in the studies checked, with the rest unexplained. The sample has 260,000 or so clones on record, roughly 85% of them singletons. Jointly, the top ten make up 2% to 3% of the sample. The material sequenced was PBMCs or T cells enriched from blood (not recorded which). Receptors originate from a woman aged 45-65 years who had recovered from COVID-19.

J is TRBJ1-2 and V is TRBV12-3 or TRBV12-4, with unresolved D. This CDR3 spans 13 amino acids. Trimming removed 1 base at V and 4 bases at J, with 7 bases between. The CDR3 sequence is CASSLGGLYGYTF. In nucleotides, the CDR3 is TGTGCCAGCAGTTTAGGCGGACTCTATGGCTACACCTTC.

The chain combines TRBV30 with TRBJ1-1; D not resolved. This CDR3 has 16 residues. V lost 7 bases to trimming and J lost 0 bases, with 21 bases between them. Germline values: CDR1 GTSNPN, CDR2 SVGIG (reference sequence). The CDR3 coding sequence is TGTGCCTCCGTCAACCTTCCGGGGAGTGTGAACACTGAAGCTTTCTTT. Amino acid sequence: CASVNLPGSVNTEAFF.

The chain uses TRBV11-2 and TRBJ1-5; D possibly corresponds to TRBD1 (6 bases). Germline V gene lookup returns CDR1 SGHAT and CDR2 FQNNGV. V lost 5 bases to trimming and J lost 2 bases, with 16 bases between them. This CDR3 comprises 16 residues. The CDR3 DNA reads TGTGCCAGCAGCCCTCAGGCACAGGGAGGCAATCAGCCCCAGCATTTT. This gives the protein CASSPQAQGGNQPQHF.

The chain recombines TRBV7-2 with TRBJ2-1, with 9 bases aligning to TRBD2. Germline CDR1 reads SGHTA; CDR2 reads FQGNSA. With V trimmed by 5 bases and J by 3 bases, 5 bases remained unmatched. CDR3 size: 15 residues. CDR3 DNA sequence: TGTGCCAGCAGCCTTACTAGCGGGTACTACAATGAGCAGTTCTTC. Amino acids: CASSLTSGYYNEQFF.

In DNA form, the CDR3 reads TGTGCCAGCAGCTTAGCGGTTTGGAACACCGGGGAGCTGTTTTTT. Protein product: CASSLAVWNTGELFF. V and J are TRBV11-2 and TRBJ2-2; D is unclear. Germline-derived CDR1 and CDR2 are SGHAT and FQNNGV. With 1 base removed from V and 1 base from J, the gap between germline ends came to 7 bases. This CDR3 contains 15 residues.

The V gene is TRBV19, the J gene TRBJ1-6, with D perhaps matching TRBD1 (5 bases). V lost 9 bases and J lost 5, with 11 bases in between. This CDR3 has 13 amino acids. Germline-derived CDR1 and CDR2 are LNHDA and SQIVND (reference sequence). The CDR3 loop reads CASEGRDNSPLHF. CDR3 DNA sequence: TGTGCCAGCGAAGGCAGGGATAATTCACCCCTCCACTTT.

This sequence joins TRBV2 and TRBJ2-3; 11 nucleotides align to TRBD1. The CDR3 sequence is 15 residues long. Germline V lookup: CDR1 SNHLY, CDR2 FYNNEI. V trimming: 6 bases; J trimming: 4 bases; junction bases outside the gene matches: 6. The CDR3 loop reads CASSLGQGGADTQYF. The CDR3 nucleotides read TGTGCCAGCAGCCTGGGACAGGGGGGAGCAGATACGCAGTATTTT.

Worth noting for this clone: The junction and the germline gene differ at one end; a read error may be behind it. In nucleotides, the CDR3 is TGTGCCAGCAACTTAGGAGGGGGCGCCTCCTACGAGCAGTACTTC. It specifies CASNLGGGASYEQYF. This rearrangement joins TRBV7-9 to TRBJ2-7, with a weak D call TRBD1 (7 bases). The germline CDR1 and CDR2 sequences are SEHNR and FQNEAQ (reference sequence). The CDR3 extends over 15 amino acids. Drawing the rest from reference TRBV7-9 and TRBJ2-7, the complete variable domain is DTGVSQNPRHKITKRGQNVTFRCDPISEHNRLYWYRQTLGQGPEFLTYFQNEAQLEKSRLLSDRFSAERPKGSFSTLEIQRTEQGDSAMYLCASNLGGGASYEQYFGPGTRLTVT.

The rearrangement joins TRBV3-1 (or the pseudogene TRBV3-2) to TRBJ1-1; 10 bases match TRBD1. CDR3 size: 15 residues. V gave up 7 bases and J gave up 3 bases; unmatched junction bases: 8. Germline V gene sequence: CDR1 LGHDT, CDR2 YNNKEL (reference sequence). CDR3 protein: CASTRLDRGDTEAFF. In nucleotides, the CDR3 is TGTGCCAGCACAAGATTGGACAGGGGGGACACTGAAGCTTTCTTT.

Of note for this clone: This sample also contains other DNA sequences that code for the same CDR3. J is TRBJ2-7 and V is TRBV11-2; 7 bases are shared with TRBD2. The germline CDR1 and CDR2 sequences are SGHAT and FQNNGV. J lost 1 base, V lost 3 bases, and 0 bases had no gene match. The CDR3 contains 13 residues. The CDR3 coding sequence is TGTGCCAGCAGCTTCGGGGGGTCCTACGAGCAGTACTTC. This sequence encodes CASSFGGSYEQYF.

This chain uses TRBV6-5 with TRBJ2-3; D not resolved. Germline V gene lookup returns CDR1 MNHEY and CDR2 SVGAGI. The length of the CDR3 is 15 residues. The V gene lost 6 bases and the J gene lost 2 bases, with 15 bases spanning the gap. The CDR3 loop is CASSSRYPHTDTQYF. The DNA of the CDR3 is TGTGCCAGCAGCTCCAGATACCCCCACACAGATACGCAGTATTTT.

The chain employs TRBV6-5 and TRBJ1-5; TRBD1 aligns across 8 bases. Germline loops: CDR1 MNHEY, CDR2 SVGAGI. The junction had 4 bases not matched to a gene; V was cut back by 6 bases and J by 6 bases. The CDR3 contains 13 residues. This CDR3 is CASRRQGLQPQHF. The CDR3 DNA reads TGTGCCAGCAGGCGACAGGGGCTTCAGCCCCAGCATTTT.

This sequence joins TRBV24-1 and TRBJ2-3, with 11 bases aligning to TRBD2. Unmatched junction bases numbered 10, after V lost 2 bases and J lost 7 bases. Germline V gene sequence: CDR1 KGHDR, CDR2 SFDVKD. CDR3 length equals 17 residues. CDR3 nucleotides: TGTGCCACCAGTGATTCCATAGCGGGGGGGCCGAGGAATACGCAGTATTTT. Residues: CATSDSIAGGPRNTQYF.

This chain connects TRBV9 to TRBJ2-1; possible D gene TRBD2, 6 bases. Trimming took off 1 base at V and 8 bases at J, with 10 bases between the two ends. Germline assignment: CDR1 SGDLS and CDR2 YYNGEE. The CDR3 extends over 13 amino acids. The CDR3 spells CASSVTGSHEQFF. The CDR3 DNA reads as TGTGCCAGCAGCGTAACCGGGAGCCATGAGCAGTTCTTC.

The V and J genes are TRBV2 and TRBJ2-3, with 9 bases that match TRBD2. CDR1 and CDR2 (germline): SNHLY, FYNNEI. The CDR3 runs 14 residues. V gave up 5 bases and J gave up 2 bases; unmatched junction bases: 2. The CDR3 loop is CASSQRGATDTQYF. For the CDR3, the DNA is TGTGCCAGCAGTCAGCGGGGGGCCACAGATACGCAGTATTTT. Together with reference TRBV2 and TRBJ2-3, the CDR3 gives the full variable domain: EPEVTQTPSHQVTQMGQEVILRCVPISNHLYFYWYRQILGQKVEFLVSFYNNEISEKSEIFDDQFSVERPDGSNFTLKIRSTKLEDSAMYFCASSQRGATDTQYFGPGTRLTVL.

This clone has only a few counts. CDR3 nucleotides: TGCGCCAGCAGCTCAGATAGCAATCAGCCCCAGCATTTT. Amino acid sequence: CASSSDSNQPQHF. J is TRBJ1-5 and V is TRBV5-1; D gene unclear. This CDR3 has 13 residues. The germline V gene has CDR1 SGHRS and CDR2 YFSETQ. The V end was cut by 3 bases, the J end by 0 bases, with 4 bases between.

This rearrangement joins TRBV5-6 to TRBJ2-1; D remains unclear. The CDR3 extends over 14 amino acids. Per germline, CDR1 SGHDT and CDR2 YYEEEE. V lost 2 bases and J lost 9, with 15 bases in between. The CDR3 coding sequence is TGTGCCAGCAGCTTCCCCCTCGCGGTCCCTGAGCAGTTCTTC. This encodes CASSFPLAVPEQFF.

The V call is TRBV9, the J call TRBJ2-7; the D gene is possibly TRBD1 (5 bases). The CDR3 runs 15 residues. V lost 4 bases and J lost 2, with 16 bases in between. CDR1 SGDLS and CDR2 YYNGEE come from the germline V gene. This chain's CDR3 is CASSPPPAGTYEQYF. The CDR3 region has the DNA TGTGCCAGCAGCCCACCCCCAGCAGGGACCTACGAGCAGTACTTC. Variable domain in full (rest from reference TRBV9 and TRBJ2-7): DSGVTQTPKHLITATGQRVTLRCSPRSGDLSVYWYQQSLDQGLQFLIQYYNGEERAKGNILERFSAQQFPDLHSELNLSSLELGDSALYFCASSPPPAGTYEQYFGPGTRLTVT.

The gene calls are TRBV7-8 and TRBJ2-5, with 8 bases identical to TRBD1. V was pared by 5 bases and J by 5 bases, with 10 bases of the junction left unmatched. Germline-derived CDR1 and CDR2 are SGHVS and FQNEAQ. The CDR3 has 15 amino acids. The CDR3 here is CASSSLTGVTETQYF. The CDR3 coding sequence is TGTGCCAGCAGCAGCCTGACAGGGGTGACGGAGACCCAGTACTTC. Filled out from reference TRBV7-8 and TRBJ2-5, the complete variable domain reads GAGVSQSPRYKVAKRGQDVALRCDPISGHVSLFWYQQALGQGPEFLTYFQNEAQLDKSGLPSDRFFAERPEGSVSTLKIQRTQQEDSAVYLCASSSLTGVTETQYFGPGTRLLVL.

The chain uses TRBV28 and TRBJ2-5, with a possible D match to TRBD1 (7 bases). The V and J ends lost 6 bases and 5 bases respectively, with 19 bases between them. The CDR3 has 15 residues. CDR1 and CDR2 (germline): MDHEN, SYDVKM. Here the CDR3 reads CASRGGDRLGETQYF. CDR3 nucleotide sequence: TGTGCCAGCAGGGGCGGGGACAGACTGGGGGAGACCCAGTACTTC.

The chain employs TRBV12-5 and TRBJ1-1, with D uncertain. Trimming pared 8 bases from V and 1 base from J, leaving 11 bases between. This CDR3 is 13 amino acids long. Per the germline V gene, CDR1 is LGHNT and CDR2 is FRNRAP. The CDR3 region has the DNA TGTGCTAGTTGGAACGGGTGGAACACTGAAGCTTTCTTT. Translating gives CASWNGWNTEAFF.

V and J are TRBV15 and TRBJ1-1; 7 bases fit TRBD1. J gave up 8 bases and V 3 bases, and 6 bases lay outside the gene matches. Germline V gives CDR1 LNHNV, CDR2 YYDKDF (reference sequence). The CDR3 totals 13 residues. CDR3 in amino acids: CATSRNAGGEAFF. CDR3 sequence (DNA): TGTGCCACCAGCAGGAATGCAGGGGGGGAAGCTTTCTTT.

A remark on this clone: Germline and junction disagree at one end, which may indicate a read error. This chain connects TRBV29-1 to TRBJ2-3; D is possibly TRBD1 (6 bases). This CDR3 spans 13 amino acids. Germline lookup yields CDR1 SQVTM and CDR2 ANQGSEA. CDR3 sequence: CSVEARGPDTQYF. CDR3 in DNA: TGCAGCGTCGAAGCCAGGGGACCAGATACGCAGTATTTT.

The chain links TRBV7-3 to TRBJ2-7; maybe TRBD2 (5 bases). The V gene lost 1 base and the J gene lost 3 bases, with 13 bases spanning the gap. CDR1 is SGHTA and CDR2 is FQGTGA in the germline V gene. The CDR3 runs to 15 residues. CDR3 nucleotide sequence: TGTGCCAGCAGCTTAATGGTCGGTGAGGGCTACGAGCAGTACTTC. This gives the protein CASSLMVGEGYEQYF.